The 23 T cell receptor beta chains below all came from one sample that was sequenced in a study of stem cell transplantation in POMP-related autoinflammatory disease. Data came from immunoSEQ multiplex PCR; TCRdb stores just in-frame clones and leaves some out. This table has 6,500 to 7,500 clones, roughly 87% appearing once. What was sequenced was a CXCR5-defined cell subset from PBMCs. All receptors derive from a human donor in good health.

This chain connects TRBV15 to TRBJ2-5; D unclear. The CDR3 totals 17 residues. V lost 2 bases to trimming and J lost 0 bases, with 16 bases between them. Germline values: CDR1 LNHNV, CDR2 YYDKDF (reference sequence). DNA of the CDR3: TGTGCCACCAGCAGACCCTTTGCGTCTACGTACCAAGAGACCCAGTACTTC. It specifies CATSRPFASTYQETQYF.

The J gene is TRBJ1-2, the V gene TRBV6-1, with a possible D match to TRBD1 (5 bases). Trimming cost V 6 bases and J 5 bases, with 16 bases left between them. Germline V gene sequence: CDR1 MNHNS, CDR2 SASEGT. The CDR3 is 14 residues long. The CDR3 sequence: CASREMMGPYGYTF. The CDR3 DNA reads as TGTGCCAGCAGGGAGATGATGGGGCCTTATGGCTACACCTTC.

CDR3: CASTESGLNYGYTF. The CDR3 DNA reads as TGTGCCAGCACGGAGTCAGGTTTAAACTATGGCTACACCTTC. The chain employs TRBV2 and TRBJ1-2, with D uncertain. This CDR3 is built from 14 residues. The germline CDR1 and CDR2 sequences are SNHLY and FYNNEI. V was cut by 7 bases and J by 2 bases, with 14 bases left in between.

V usage is TRBV5-6 and J usage is TRBJ2-7, with D hard to call. The CDR3 totals 15 residues. CDR1 is SGHDT, CDR2 YYEEEE, per germline. V lost 1 base and J lost 6, with 17 bases in between. The CDR3 region is CASSLMGLILSEQYF. CDR3 nucleotide sequence: TGTGCCAGCAGCTTGATGGGTCTAATACTGTCCGAGCAGTACTTC.

The CDR3 region has the DNA TGTGCCAGCAGCTTAGGCCAGGGGCTTAGTGGAAACACCATATATTTT. Protein sequence: CASSLGQGLSGNTIYF. The chain employs TRBV7-6 and TRBJ1-3; D might be TRBD1 (6 bases). Trimming removed 1 base at V and 3 bases at J, with 13 bases between. The CDR3 has 16 residues. Germline CDR1 is SGHVS and CDR2 is FNYEAQ.

V gene TRBV5-5 combines with J gene TRBJ1-3; D gene unclear. The germline CDR1 and CDR2 sequences are SGHKS and YYEKEE (reference sequence). Trimming shortened V by 1 base and J by 0 bases, and 8 bases separated the two germline ends. This CDR3 is built from 15 residues. CDR3 sequence: CASSLLLISGNTIYF. CDR3 sequence (DNA): TGTGCCAGCAGCTTGTTGCTGATCTCTGGAAACACCATATATTTT. Drawing the rest from reference TRBV5-5 and TRBJ1-3, the complete variable domain is DAGVTQSPTHLIKTRGQQVTLRCSPISGHKSVSWYQQVLGQGPQFIFQYYEKEERGRGNFPDRFSARQFPNYSSELNVNALLLGDSALYLCASSLLLISGNTIYFGEGSWLTVV.

The V call is TRBV4-1, the J call TRBJ2-5; a possible D gene is TRBD1 (6 bases). Germline loops: CDR1 MGHRA, CDR2 YSYEKL. V gave up 1 base and J gave up 7 bases, with 7 bases separating them. The CDR3 is 12 residues long. This CDR3 is CASSQAGATQYF. Here the CDR3 DNA reads TGCGCCAGCAGCCAAGCAGGGGCGACCCAGTACTTC.

The rearrangement links TRBV9 to TRBJ2-7; TRBD1 might be the D (6 bases). This CDR3 contains 14 residues. Trimming shortened V by 10 bases and J by 2 bases, and 19 bases separated the two germline ends. Germline V CDR1 and CDR2: SGDLS, YYNGEE. CDR3 loop: CAAQGRPPAYEQYF. CDR3 sequence (DNA): TGTGCCGCCCAGGGGCGTCCCCCTGCCTACGAGCAGTACTTC.

V usage is TRBV5-1 and J usage is TRBJ2-5, with D perhaps TRBD2 (6 bases). Germline assignment: CDR1 SGHRS and CDR2 YFSETQ. V dropped 2 bases and J dropped 1 base, with 12 bases sitting between them. The CDR3 contains 15 residues. The CDR3 region is CASSFGSGSQETQYF. As DNA, the CDR3 is TGCGCCAGCAGCTTTGGTAGCGGATCCCAAGAGACCCAGTACTTC. Drawing the rest from reference TRBV5-1 and TRBJ2-5, the complete variable domain is KAGVTQTPRYLIKTRGQQVTLSCSPISGHRSVSWYQQTPGQGLQFLFEYFSETQRNKGNFPGRFSGRQFSNSRSEMNVSTLELGDSALYLCASSFGSGSQETQYFGPGTRLLVL.

This chain joins TRBV4-3 and TRBJ2-2; 11 bases are shared with TRBD1. J was trimmed by 5 bases and V by 4 bases; bases with no gene match: 3. This CDR3 is built from 15 residues. Germline V lookup: CDR1 LGHNA, CDR2 YSLEER. CDR3 nucleotides: TGCGCCAGCAGCCCGGGACAGGGGGGTACCGGGGAGCTGTTTTTT. It specifies CASSPGQGGTGELFF.

The chain carries TRBV5-4 and TRBJ1-1; 7 nucleotides agree with TRBD1. CDR1 and CDR2 from the germline V gene are SGHNT and YYREEE (reference sequence). The V segment lost 1 base and the J segment 5 bases; nucleotides outside the gene matches: 5. CDR3 length equals 14 residues. The CDR3 loop is CASSLLDRATEAFF. The DNA for the CDR3 is TGTGCCAGCAGCTTGCTCGACAGGGCTACTGAAGCTTTCTTT.

V usage is TRBV5-6 and J usage is TRBJ2-1; no definite D call. The germline V and J ends were trimmed by 5 bases and 6 bases, with 12 bases remaining between them. Germline lookup yields CDR1 SGHDT and CDR2 YYEEEE. CDR3 size: 13 residues. CDR3 in DNA: TGTGCCAGCAGACTCTTCTTTGGCAATGAGCAGTTCTTC. It is translated as CASRLFFGNEQFF.

This clone was recorded only once. The rearrangement links TRBV12-2 to TRBJ2-7. TRBV12-2 is termed a pseudogene. The CDR3 sequence is 15 residues long. CDR3 DNA sequence: TGTGCAAGTCGCTTAGCGTGGCGGACCACCTACGAGCAGTACTTC. Protein sequence: CASRLAWRTTYEQYF.

In its sample, this clone was seen a few times. The chain combines TRBV30 with TRBJ1-6, with TRBD1 identical over 7 bases. Germline lookup yields CDR1 GTSNPN and CDR2 SVGIG (reference sequence). The J segment lost 9 bases and the V segment lost 2 bases, leaving 7 bases of the junction unmatched. The CDR3 has 14 residues. CDR3 nucleotide sequence: TGTGCCTGGAGTCTGGGACAGTTCCTTTCACCCCTCCACTTT. Translating gives CAWSLGQFLSPLHF.

The CDR3 loop is CASSIASGRYGYTF. The CDR3 region has the DNA TGTGCCAGTAGTATAGCCTCAGGGAGGTATGGCTACACCTTC. The chain couples TRBV19 to TRBJ1-2; tentative D call: TRBD1 (5 bases). The CDR3 sequence is 14 residues long. Per the germline V gene, CDR1 is LNHDA and CDR2 is SQIVND (reference sequence). V lost 1 base, J lost 5 bases, and 11 bases lay in between.

The chain links TRBV28 to TRBJ2-1, with 12 bases aligning to TRBD2. The CDR3 totals 16 residues. Germline CDR1 and CDR2: MDHEN and SYDVKM. The V segment lost 5 bases and the J segment 8 bases; nucleotides outside the gene matches: 10. DNA for the CDR3: TGTGCCAGCAGTACTCCTCCTAGCGGGGGGGCCCATGAGCAGTTCTTC. Its protein product is CASSTPPSGGAHEQFF.

The DNA of the CDR3 is TGTGCCAGCAGTGAACAACAGGGGGATACGCAGTATTTT. Translated: CASSEQQGDTQYF. The rearrangement joins TRBV6-4 to TRBJ2-3; 7 bases align to TRBD1. The CDR3 has 13 amino acids. CDR1 and CDR2 from the germline V gene are MRHNA and SNTAGT. The V segment lost 3 bases and the J segment 6 bases; nucleotides outside the gene matches: 3.

This chain connects TRBV21-1 to TRBJ2-7; the table assigns TRBD2, which was not confirmed against the DNA. TRBV21-1 is recorded as a pseudogene. The CDR3 runs to 12 residues. CDR3 region: CASPRGGCEQYF. Here the CDR3 DNA reads TGTGCCAGCCCAAGGGGGGGATGCGAGCAGTACTTC.

This chain connects TRBV18 to TRBJ2-2; D might be TRBD1 (7 bases). V was pared by 6 bases and J by 5 bases, with 13 bases between. CDR1 is KGHSH and CDR2 is LQKENI in the germline V gene. The CDR3 is 14 residues long. CDR3 DNA: TGTGCCAGCTCCCCGACAGGGAGGACCGGGGAGCTGTTTTTT. Translated: CASSPTGRTGELFF. The full variable domain, in which reference TRBV18 and TRBJ2-2 provide the parts outside the CDR3, is NAGVMQNPRHLVRRRGQEARLRCSPMKGHSHVYWYRQLPEEGLKFMVYLQKENIIDESGMPKERFSAEFPKEGPSILRIQQVVRGDSAAYFCASSPTGRTGELFFGEGSRLTVL.

V gene TRBV25-1 combines with J gene TRBJ1-3, with D hard to call. The CDR3 totals 13 residues. Trimming pared 6 bases from V and 0 bases from J, leaving 6 bases between. Germline CDR1 and CDR2: MGHDK and SYGVNS. The CDR3: CASRNPSGNTIYF. CDR3 bases: TGTGCCAGCAGGAACCCCTCTGGAAACACCATATATTTT. The entire variable domain, with the rest obtained from reference TRBV25-1 and TRBJ1-3, is as follows: EADIYQTPRYLVIGTGKKITLECSQTMGHDKMYWYQQDPGMELHLIHYSYGVNSTEKGDLSSESTVSRIRTEHFPLTLESARPSHTSQYLCASRNPSGNTIYFGEGSWLTVV.

The CDR3 loop is CASSQRSPSSGNTIYF. The CDR3 DNA reads as TGTGCCAGCAGCCAGCGGTCGCCGAGCTCTGGAAACACCATATATTTT. The gene calls are TRBV4-2 and TRBJ1-3; D is ambiguous. The CDR3 loop spans 16 amino acids. V gave up 3 bases and J gave up 0 bases, with 12 bases separating them. The germline V gene has CDR1 LGHNA and CDR2 YNFKEQ.

This chain links TRBV2 with TRBJ2-1; D is uncertain. The CDR3 runs 16 residues. Trimming removed 0 bases at V and 6 bases at J, with 15 bases between. The germline gives CDR1 SNHLY, CDR2 FYNNEI. CDR3 sequence (DNA): TGTGCCAGCAGTGAAGCCCGGCTAAGAGCGCGCAATGAGCAGTTCTTC. The encoded protein is CASSEARLRARNEQFF.

In DNA, the CDR3 is TGTGCCAGCAGCGCAGGGAGTCGCAATCAGCCCCAGCATTTT. Translation: CASSAGSRNQPQHF. V gene TRBV28 combines with J gene TRBJ1-5; weak D call: TRBD1 (5 bases). This CDR3 contains 14 residues. Trimming shortened V by 6 bases and J by 2 bases, and 11 bases separated the two germline ends. Germline-derived CDR1 and CDR2 are MDHEN and SYDVKM.